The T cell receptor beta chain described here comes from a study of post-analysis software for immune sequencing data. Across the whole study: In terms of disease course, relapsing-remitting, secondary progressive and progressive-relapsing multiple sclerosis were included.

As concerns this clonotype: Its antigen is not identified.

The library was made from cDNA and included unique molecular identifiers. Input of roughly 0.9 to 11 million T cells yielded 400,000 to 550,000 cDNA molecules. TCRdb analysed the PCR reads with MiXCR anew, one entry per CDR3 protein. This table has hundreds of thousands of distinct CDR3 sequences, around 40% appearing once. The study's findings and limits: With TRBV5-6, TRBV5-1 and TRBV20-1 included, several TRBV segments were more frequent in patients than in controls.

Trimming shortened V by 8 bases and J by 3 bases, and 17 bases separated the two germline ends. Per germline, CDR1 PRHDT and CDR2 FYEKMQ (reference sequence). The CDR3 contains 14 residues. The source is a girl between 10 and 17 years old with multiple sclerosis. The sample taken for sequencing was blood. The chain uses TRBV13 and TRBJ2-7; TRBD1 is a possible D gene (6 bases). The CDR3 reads CASGQGHKNYEQYF. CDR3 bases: TGTGCCAGCGGTCAGGGACACAAAAACTACGAGCAGTACTTC.